Detailed here is one TCR beta chain. Its antigen is unidentified. There are 17 residues in the CDR3. Trimming removed 4 bases from V and 4 bases from J, with 17 bases in between. The germline V gene has CDR1 MNHEY and CDR2 SVGAGI. This sample stems from a study of post-analysis software for immune sequencing data. Study outcomes and limitations: Among multiple sclerosis patients, normalized Chao1 diversity was significantly below that of controls. Higher frequency in patients than in controls was seen for roughly five TRBV segments, with TRBV5-6, TRBV5-1 and TRBV20-1 among them. By F measure, samples from a shared preparation batch strongly co-clustered.

Incorporated into the TCR beta cDNA libraries were unique molecular identifiers, which served to reduce PCR and sequencing biases. The source material, roughly 0.9 to 11 million T cells, gave rise to roughly 500,000 cDNA molecules. A single record per CDR3 protein comes from TCRdb applying MiXCR to the PCR reads. The data contain more than 500,000 distinct CDR3 sequences, 30% to 40% of them seen just once; the ten biggest clones take up 4.5% to 7.5%. The sequence derives from a girl aged 2-17 years with multiple sclerosis. The sequenced material came from blood. The V and J genes are TRBV6-5 and TRBJ1-6; D uncertain. DNA of the CDR3: TGTGCCAGCAGTTCCCAACTTCCGGGGAATTATAATTCACCCCTCCACTTT. Its translation is CASSSQLPGNYNSPLHF.